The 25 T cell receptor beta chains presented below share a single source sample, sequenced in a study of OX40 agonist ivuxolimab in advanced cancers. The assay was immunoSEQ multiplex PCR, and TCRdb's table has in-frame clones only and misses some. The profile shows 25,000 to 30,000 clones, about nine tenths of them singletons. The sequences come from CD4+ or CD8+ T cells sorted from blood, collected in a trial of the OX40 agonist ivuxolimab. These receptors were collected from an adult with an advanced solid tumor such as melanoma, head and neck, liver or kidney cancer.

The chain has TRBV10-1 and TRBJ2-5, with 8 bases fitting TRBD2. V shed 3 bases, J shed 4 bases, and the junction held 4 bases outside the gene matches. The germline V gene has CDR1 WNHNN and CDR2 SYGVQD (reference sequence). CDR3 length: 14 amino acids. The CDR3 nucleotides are TGCGCCAGCAGTGAAGCGGGAGAGGGAGAGACCCAGTACTTC. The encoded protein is CASSEAGEGETQYF.

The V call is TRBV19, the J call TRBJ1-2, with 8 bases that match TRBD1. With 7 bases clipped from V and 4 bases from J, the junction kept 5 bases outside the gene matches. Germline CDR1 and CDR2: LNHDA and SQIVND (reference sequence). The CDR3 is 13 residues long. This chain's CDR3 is CASTGQGIYGYTF. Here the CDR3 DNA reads TGTGCCAGTACCGGACAGGGAATCTATGGCTACACCTTC.

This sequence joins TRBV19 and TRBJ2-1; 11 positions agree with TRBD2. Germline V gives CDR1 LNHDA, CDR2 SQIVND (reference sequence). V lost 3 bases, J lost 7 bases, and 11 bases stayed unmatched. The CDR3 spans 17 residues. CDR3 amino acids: CASSITGTSGSFNEQFF. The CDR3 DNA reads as TGTGCCAGTAGTATTACGGGTACTAGCGGGAGTTTTAATGAGCAGTTCTTC.

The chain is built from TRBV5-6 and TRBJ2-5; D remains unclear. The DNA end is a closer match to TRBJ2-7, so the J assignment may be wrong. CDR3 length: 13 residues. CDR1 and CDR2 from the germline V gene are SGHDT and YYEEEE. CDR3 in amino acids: CASSGKGPDEQYF. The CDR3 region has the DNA TGTGCCAGCAGCGGGAAAGGGCCGGACGAGCAGTACTTC.

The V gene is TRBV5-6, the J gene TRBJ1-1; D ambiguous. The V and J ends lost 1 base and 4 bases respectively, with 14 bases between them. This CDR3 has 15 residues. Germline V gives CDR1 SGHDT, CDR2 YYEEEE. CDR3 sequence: CASSLSEIFSTEAFF. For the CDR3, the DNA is TGTGCCAGCAGCTTGTCGGAAATTTTCTCCACTGAAGCTTTCTTT.

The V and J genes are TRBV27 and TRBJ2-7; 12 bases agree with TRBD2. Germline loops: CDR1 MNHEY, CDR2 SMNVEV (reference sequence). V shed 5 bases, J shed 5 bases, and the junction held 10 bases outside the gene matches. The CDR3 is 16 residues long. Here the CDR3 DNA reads TGTGCCAGCAGTCCCACTCTAGCGGGAGGGCTCAACGAGCAGTACTTC. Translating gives CASSPTLAGGLNEQYF.

This CDR3 reads CASSIEQGPGDTEAFF. CDR3 coding DNA: TGTGCCAGCAGCATAGAGCAGGGGCCCGGGGACACTGAAGCTTTCTTT. The rearrangement joins TRBV5-4 to TRBJ1-1; D is possibly TRBD1 (6 bases). The CDR3 length is 16 residues. Germline CDR1 and CDR2: SGHNT and YYREEE (reference sequence). V lost 4 bases, J lost 3 bases, and 19 bases lay in between.

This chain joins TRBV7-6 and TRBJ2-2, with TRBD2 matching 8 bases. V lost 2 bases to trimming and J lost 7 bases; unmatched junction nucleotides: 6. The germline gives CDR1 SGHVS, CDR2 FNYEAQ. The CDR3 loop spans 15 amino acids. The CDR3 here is CASSLRTSSGGELFF. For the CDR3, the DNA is TGTGCCAGCAGCTTAAGGACTAGCTCTGGCGGGGAGCTGTTTTTT. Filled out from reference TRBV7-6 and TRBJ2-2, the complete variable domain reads GAGVSQSPRYKVTKRGQDVALRCDPISGHVSLYWYRQALGQGPEFLTYFNYEAQQDKSGLPNDRFSAERPEGSISTLTIQRTEQRDSAMYRCASSLRTSSGGELFFGEGSRLTVL.

The CDR3 region is CASSGVIGISGGYTF. DNA of the CDR3: TGTGCCAGTAGTGGCGTCATTGGGATCTCGGGAGGCTACACCTTC. The chain recombines TRBV19 with TRBJ1-2; D is unresolved. The CDR3 length is 15 residues. CDR1 and CDR2 (germline): LNHDA, SQIVND (reference sequence). V dropped 5 bases and J dropped 8 bases, with 21 bases sitting between them.

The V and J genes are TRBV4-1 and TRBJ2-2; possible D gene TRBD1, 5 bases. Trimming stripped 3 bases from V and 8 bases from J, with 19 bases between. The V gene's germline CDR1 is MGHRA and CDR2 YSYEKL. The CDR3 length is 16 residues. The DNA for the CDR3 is TGCGCCAGCAGCCATGGCACCAGACAGTCGGGTGGGGAGCTGTTTTTT. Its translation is CASSHGTRQSGGELFF.

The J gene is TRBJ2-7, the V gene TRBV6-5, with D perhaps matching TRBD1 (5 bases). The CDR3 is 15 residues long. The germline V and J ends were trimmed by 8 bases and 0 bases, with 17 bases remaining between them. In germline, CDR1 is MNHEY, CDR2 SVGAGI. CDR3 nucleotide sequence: TGTGCCAGCCACCCGTCAGGCAGGGCCTCCTACGAGCAGTACTTC. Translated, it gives CASHPSGRASYEQYF.

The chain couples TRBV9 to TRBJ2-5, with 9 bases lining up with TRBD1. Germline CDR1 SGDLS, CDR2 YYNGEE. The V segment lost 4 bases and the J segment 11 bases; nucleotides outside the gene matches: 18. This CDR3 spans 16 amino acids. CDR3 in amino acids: CASSIDTGTGLWEQYF. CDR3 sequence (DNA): TGTGCCAGCAGCATCGACACCGGGACAGGGCTTTGGGAGCAGTACTTC.

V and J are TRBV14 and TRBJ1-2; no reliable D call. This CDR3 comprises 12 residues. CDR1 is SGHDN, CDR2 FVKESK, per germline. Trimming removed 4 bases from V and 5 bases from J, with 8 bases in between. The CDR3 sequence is CASSLGRYGYTF. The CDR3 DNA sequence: TGTGCCAGCAGCCTGGGAAGGTATGGCTACACCTTC.

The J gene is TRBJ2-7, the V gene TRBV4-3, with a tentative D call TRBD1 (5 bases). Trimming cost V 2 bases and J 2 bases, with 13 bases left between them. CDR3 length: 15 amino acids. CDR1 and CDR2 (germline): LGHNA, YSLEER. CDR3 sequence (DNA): TGCGCCAGCAGCCAATCAACTCAGGGTCCCTACGAGCAGTACTTC. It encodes CASSQSTQGPYEQYF.

The DNA of the CDR3 is TGCGCCAGCAGTTGGACTAGGGGGGAGGGCGATGAGCAGTTCTTC. Translating it yields CASSWTRGEGDEQFF. The J gene is TRBJ2-1, the V gene TRBV4-3; possible D gene TRBD2, 7 bases. V was trimmed by 6 bases and J by 8 bases, leaving 20 bases between them. The CDR3 loop spans 15 amino acids. The germline V gene encodes CDR1 LGHNA and CDR2 YSLEER.

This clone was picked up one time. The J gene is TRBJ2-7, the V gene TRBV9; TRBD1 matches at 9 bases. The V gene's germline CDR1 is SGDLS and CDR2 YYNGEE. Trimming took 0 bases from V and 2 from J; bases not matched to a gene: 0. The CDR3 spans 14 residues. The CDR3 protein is CASSVGQGAYEQYF. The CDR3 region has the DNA TGTGCCAGCAGCGTAGGACAGGGGGCCTACGAGCAGTACTTC. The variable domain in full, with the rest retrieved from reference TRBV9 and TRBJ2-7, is DSGVTQTPKHLITATGQRVTLRCSPRSGDLSVYWYQQSLDQGLQFLIQYYNGEERAKGNILERFSAQQFPDLHSELNLSSLELGDSALYFCASSVGQGAYEQYFGPGTRLTVT.

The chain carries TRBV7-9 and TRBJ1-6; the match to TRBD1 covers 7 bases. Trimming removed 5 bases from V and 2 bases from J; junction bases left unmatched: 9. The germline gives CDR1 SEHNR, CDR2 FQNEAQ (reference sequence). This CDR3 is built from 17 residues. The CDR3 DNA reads TGTGCCAGCAGCACCGCCGGGGGGACAGCCTATAATTCACCCCTCCACTTT. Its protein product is CASSTAGGTAYNSPLHF.

In DNA, the CDR3 is TGTGCCAGCAGTCGGGACAGGGGACATAGAGATACGCAGTATTTT. It translates to CASSRDRGHRDTQYF. The chain carries TRBV6-6 and TRBJ2-3; 10 positions match TRBD1. Germline CDR1 MNHNY, CDR2 SVGAGI (reference sequence). The CDR3 extends over 15 amino acids. V was clipped by 5 bases and J by 5 bases; unmatched bases: 7.

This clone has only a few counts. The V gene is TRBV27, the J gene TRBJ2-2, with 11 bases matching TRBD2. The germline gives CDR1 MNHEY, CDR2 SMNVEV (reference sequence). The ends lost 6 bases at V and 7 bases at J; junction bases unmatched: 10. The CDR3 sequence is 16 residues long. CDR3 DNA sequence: TGTGCCAGCAGCCCCCGTCTAGCGGGAGGAATCGGGGAGCTGTTTTTT. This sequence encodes CASSPRLAGGIGELFF.

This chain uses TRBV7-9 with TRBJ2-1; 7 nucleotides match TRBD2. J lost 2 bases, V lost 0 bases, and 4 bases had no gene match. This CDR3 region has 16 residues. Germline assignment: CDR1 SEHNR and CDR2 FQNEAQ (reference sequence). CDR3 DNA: TGTGCCAGCAGCTTAGCAGGACTAGGGGCCTACAATGAGCAGTTCTTC. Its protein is CASSLAGLGAYNEQFF.

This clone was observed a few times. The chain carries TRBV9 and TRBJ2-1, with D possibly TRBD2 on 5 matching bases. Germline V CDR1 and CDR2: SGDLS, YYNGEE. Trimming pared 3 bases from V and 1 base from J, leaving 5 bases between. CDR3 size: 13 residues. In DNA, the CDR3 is TGTGCCAGCAGCGAGCGGTCCTACAATGAGCAGTTCTTC. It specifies CASSERSYNEQFF. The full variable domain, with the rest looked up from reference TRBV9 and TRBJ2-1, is DSGVTQTPKHLITATGQRVTLRCSPRSGDLSVYWYQQSLDQGLQFLIQYYNGEERAKGNILERFSAQQFPDLHSELNLSSLELGDSALYFCASSERSYNEQFFGPGTRLTVL.

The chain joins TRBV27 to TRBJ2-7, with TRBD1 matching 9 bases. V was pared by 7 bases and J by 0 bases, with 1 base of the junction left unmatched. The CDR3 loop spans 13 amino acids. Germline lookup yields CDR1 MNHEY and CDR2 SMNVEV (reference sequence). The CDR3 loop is CASMTGGSYEQYF. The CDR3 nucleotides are TGTGCCAGCATGACAGGGGGCTCCTACGAGCAGTACTTC.

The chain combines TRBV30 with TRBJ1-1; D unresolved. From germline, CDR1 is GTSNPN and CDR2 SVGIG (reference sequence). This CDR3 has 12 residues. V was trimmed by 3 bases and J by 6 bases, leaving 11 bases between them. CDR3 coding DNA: TGTGCCTGGAGCCCGGGGTATGCTGAAGCTTTCTTT. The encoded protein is CAWSPGYAEAFF. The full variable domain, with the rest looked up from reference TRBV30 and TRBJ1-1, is SQTIHQWPATLVQPVGSPLSLECTVEGTSNPNLYWYRQAAGRGLQLLFYSVGIGQISSEVPQNLSASRPQDRQFILSSKKLLLSDSGFYLCAWSPGYAEAFFGQGTRLTVV.

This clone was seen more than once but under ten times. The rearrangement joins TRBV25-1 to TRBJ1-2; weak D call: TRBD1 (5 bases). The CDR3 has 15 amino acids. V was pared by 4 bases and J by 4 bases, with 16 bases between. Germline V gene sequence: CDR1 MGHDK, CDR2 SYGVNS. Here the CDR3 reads CASSGGLGPSYGYTF. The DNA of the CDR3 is TGTGCCAGCAGTGGAGGCCTGGGGCCTTCCTATGGCTACACCTTC.

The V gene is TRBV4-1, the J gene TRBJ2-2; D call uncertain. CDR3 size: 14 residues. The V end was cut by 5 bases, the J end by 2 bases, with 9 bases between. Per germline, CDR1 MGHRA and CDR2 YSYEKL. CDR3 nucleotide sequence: TGCGCCAGCAGCGTCAACGTCAACACCGGGGAGCTGTTTTTT. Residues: CASSVNVNTGELFF.